This TCR beta chain was recovered during a study of response to subunit inactivated influenza vaccine. This clonotype turned up a few times. Via MiXCR, TCRdb re-called the RT-PCR reads, giving one row per CDR3 protein. This table holds 450,000 to 600,000 distinct CDR3 sequences, around 7.7% found once. CDR3 length: 17 amino acids. Germline assignment: CDR1 MNHNS and CDR2 SASEGT. V shed 2 bases, J shed 4 bases, and the junction held 8 bases outside the gene matches. The chain is built from TRBV6-1 and TRBJ2-2; 9 bases are shared with TRBD2. Sequenced here: PBMCs from blood, sampled less than 30 months after vaccination. This receptor was obtained from a man between 50 and 75 years old who received an inactivated influenza vaccine. In DNA form, the CDR3 reads TGTGCCAGCAGTGAATCGGCGGGAGGGTCGAGCACCGGGGAGCTGTTTTTT. It specifies CASSESAGGSSTGELFF.